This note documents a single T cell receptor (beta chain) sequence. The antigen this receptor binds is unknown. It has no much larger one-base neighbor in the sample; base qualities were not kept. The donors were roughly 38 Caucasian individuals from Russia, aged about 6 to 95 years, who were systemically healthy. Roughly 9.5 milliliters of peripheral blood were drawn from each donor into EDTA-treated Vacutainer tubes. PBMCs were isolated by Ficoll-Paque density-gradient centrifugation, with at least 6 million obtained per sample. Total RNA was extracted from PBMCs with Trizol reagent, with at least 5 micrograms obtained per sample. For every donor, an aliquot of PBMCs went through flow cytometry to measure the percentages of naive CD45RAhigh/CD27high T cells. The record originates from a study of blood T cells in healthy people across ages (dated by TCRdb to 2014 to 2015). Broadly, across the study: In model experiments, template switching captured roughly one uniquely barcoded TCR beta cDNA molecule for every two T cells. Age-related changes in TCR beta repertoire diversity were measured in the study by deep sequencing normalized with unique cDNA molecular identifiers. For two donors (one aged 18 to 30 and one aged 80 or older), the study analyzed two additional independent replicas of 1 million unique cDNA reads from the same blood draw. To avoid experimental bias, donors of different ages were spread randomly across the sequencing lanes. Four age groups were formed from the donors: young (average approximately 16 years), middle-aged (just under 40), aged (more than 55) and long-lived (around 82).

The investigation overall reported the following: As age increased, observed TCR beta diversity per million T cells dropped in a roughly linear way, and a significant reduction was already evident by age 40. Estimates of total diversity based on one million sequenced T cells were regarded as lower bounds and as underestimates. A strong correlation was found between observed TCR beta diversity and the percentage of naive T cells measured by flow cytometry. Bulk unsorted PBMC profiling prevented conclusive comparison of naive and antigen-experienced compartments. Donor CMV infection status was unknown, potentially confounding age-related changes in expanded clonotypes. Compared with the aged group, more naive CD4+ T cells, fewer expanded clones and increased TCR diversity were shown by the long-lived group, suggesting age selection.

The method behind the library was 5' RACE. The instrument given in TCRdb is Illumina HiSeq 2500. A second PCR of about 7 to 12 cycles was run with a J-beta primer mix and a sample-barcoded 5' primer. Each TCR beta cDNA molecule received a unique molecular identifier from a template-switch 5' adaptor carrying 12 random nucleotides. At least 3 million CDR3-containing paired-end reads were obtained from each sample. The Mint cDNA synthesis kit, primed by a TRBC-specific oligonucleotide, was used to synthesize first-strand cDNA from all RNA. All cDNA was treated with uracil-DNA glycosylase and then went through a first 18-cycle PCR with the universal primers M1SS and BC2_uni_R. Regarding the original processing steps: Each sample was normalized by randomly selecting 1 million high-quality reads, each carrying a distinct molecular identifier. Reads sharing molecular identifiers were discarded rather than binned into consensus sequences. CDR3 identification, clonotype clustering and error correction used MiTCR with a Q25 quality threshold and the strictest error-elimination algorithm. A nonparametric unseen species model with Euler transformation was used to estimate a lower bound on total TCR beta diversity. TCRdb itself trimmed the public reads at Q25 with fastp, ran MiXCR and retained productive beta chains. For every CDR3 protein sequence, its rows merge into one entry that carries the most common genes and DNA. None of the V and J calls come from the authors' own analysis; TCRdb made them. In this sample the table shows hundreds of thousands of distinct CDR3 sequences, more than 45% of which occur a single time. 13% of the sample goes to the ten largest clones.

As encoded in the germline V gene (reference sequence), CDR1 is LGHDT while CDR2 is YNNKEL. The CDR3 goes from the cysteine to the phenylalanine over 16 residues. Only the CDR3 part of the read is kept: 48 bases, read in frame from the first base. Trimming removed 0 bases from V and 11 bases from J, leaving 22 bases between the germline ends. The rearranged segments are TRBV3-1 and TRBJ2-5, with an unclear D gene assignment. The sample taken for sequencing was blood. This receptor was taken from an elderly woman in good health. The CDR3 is CASSQDTVVLGNEQYF. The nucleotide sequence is TGTGCCAGCAGCCAAGATACAGTGGTCTTAGGCAATGAGCAGTACTTC.